Presented here are 30 T cell receptor beta chains from one specimen sequenced in a study of blood T cell repertoires in COVID-19. The table came from immunoSEQ multiplex PCR; TCRdb's copy has only in-frame clones and leaves some out. The sample holds 110,000 or so clones, approximately 80% seen once. The sample consisted of peripheral blood. These TCRs come from a woman in her forties with acute or convalescent COVID-19.

The V and J genes are TRBV19 and TRBJ2-2, with 8 bases aligning to TRBD2. The length of the CDR3 is 14 residues. Trimming took 8 bases from V and 0 from J; bases not matched to a gene: 2. CDR1 is LNHDA and CDR2 is SQIVND in the germline V gene (reference sequence). The CDR3 here is CASHSGANTGELFF. The CDR3 DNA sequence: TGTGCCAGTCATAGCGGGGCGAACACCGGGGAGCTGTTTTTT.

This clone has a handful of counts. The rearrangement uses TRBV20-1 and TRBJ2-7, with TRBD1 matching 9 bases. CDR3 size: 14 residues. J lost 4 bases, V lost 3 bases, and 7 bases had no gene match. The V gene's germline CDR1 is DFQATT and CDR2 SNEGSKA (reference sequence). The CDR3 sequence: CSASGTGFTYEQYF. The CDR3 DNA reads TGCAGTGCTAGTGGGACAGGGTTTACTTACGAGCAGTACTTC.

V gene TRBV27 combines with J gene TRBJ1-1; 7 bases map to TRBD1. The length of the CDR3 is 13 residues. Looked up from germline, CDR1 is MNHEY and CDR2 is SMNVEV (reference sequence). With V trimmed by 7 bases and J by 4 bases, 6 bases remained unmatched. In nucleotides, the CDR3 is TGTGCCAGCAAGGGGGCGGGGGGCACTGAAGCTTTCTTT. Translating gives CASKGAGGTEAFF.

The CDR3 sequence is CASGTDLMNTEAFF. The CDR3 DNA follows: TGTGCCAGCGGGACAGATCTAATGAACACTGAAGCTTTCTTT. The rearrangement links TRBV5-4 to TRBJ1-1; TRBD1 matches 7 bases. CDR1 and CDR2 from the germline V gene are SGHNT and YYREEE (reference sequence). V was pared by 7 bases and J by 0 bases, with 6 bases of the junction left unmatched. The CDR3 covers 14 residues.

The CDR3 spells CASIPGHGVYGYTF. The CDR3 DNA sequence: TGTGCCAGCATACCGGGACACGGAGTTTATGGCTACACCTTC. This chain links TRBV19 with TRBJ1-2, with D perhaps matching TRBD1 (6 bases). Germline CDR1 is LNHDA and CDR2 is SQIVND (reference sequence). The CDR3 is made up of 14 amino acids. V was pared by 9 bases and J by 5 bases, with 19 bases between.

This clone was seen only once. V gene TRBV6-2 or TRBV6-3 combines with J gene TRBJ2-1; D possibly corresponds to TRBD2 (7 bases). Germline V gene data show CDR1 as MNHEY and CDR2 as SVGEGT. The V and J ends lost 0 bases and 5 bases respectively, with 17 bases between them. This CDR3 comprises 17 residues. DNA for the CDR3: TGTGCCAGCAGTTACTCGGGTCGCGCGGGGGCGCACAATGAGCAGTTCTTC. Protein: CASSYSGRAGAHNEQFF.

The rearrangement joins TRBV2 to TRBJ1-1; D is possibly TRBD1 (5 bases). Germline V gene sequence: CDR1 SNHLY, CDR2 FYNNEI. The CDR3 loop spans 14 amino acids. Deletions cut 5 bases from V and 4 bases from J, with 14 bases between. The CDR3 DNA reads as TGTGCCAGCAGTCCTTGGGGGGAGGGCACTGAAGCTTTCTTT. This gives the protein CASSPWGEGTEAFF.

The chain has TRBV4-1 and TRBJ1-2; D is possibly TRBD1 (6 bases). Germline V gives CDR1 MGHRA, CDR2 YSYEKL. CDR3 length: 16 residues. V dropped 2 bases and J dropped 4 bases, with 17 bases sitting between them. CDR3 residues: CASSQPWDKYIYGYTF. The CDR3 DNA reads as TGCGCCAGCAGCCAACCCTGGGACAAATATATCTATGGCTACACCTTC.

CDR3 coding DNA: TGCAGCGCCAGCGGGACAGGGAACACTGAAGCTTTCTTT. It codes for CSASGTGNTEAFF. The chain joins TRBV29-1 to TRBJ1-1; 8 bases line up with TRBD1. The trim removed 7 bases at V and 1 base at J, leaving 5 bases unmatched. The germline gives CDR1 SQVTM, CDR2 ANQGSEA. CDR3 length equals 13 residues.

This clone was counted between two and nine times. V gene TRBV7-9 combines with J gene TRBJ2-3; 12 bases are a match to TRBD2. This CDR3 has 17 amino acids. Germline-derived CDR1 and CDR2 are SEHNR and FQNEAQ (reference sequence). Unmatched junction bases numbered 10, after V lost 5 bases and J lost 4 bases. CDR3 sequence (DNA): TGTGCCAGCAGCCCGTCTAGACTAGCGGGGGTTTCAGATACGCAGTATTTT. It translates to CASSPSRLAGVSDTQYF.

The chain links TRBV7-3 to TRBJ1-2, with 7 bases aligning to TRBD1. The CDR3 contains 20 residues. With 6 bases clipped from V and 2 bases from J, the junction kept 24 bases outside the gene matches. The V gene's germline CDR1 is SGHTA and CDR2 FQGTGA. CDR3 residues: CASSPGRRDSVLRVNYGYTF. CDR3 coding DNA: TGTGCCAGCAGTCCAGGGAGGCGGGACAGCGTCTTAAGGGTAAACTATGGCTACACCTTC. Supplemented by reference TRBV7-3 and TRBJ1-2, the full variable domain reads GAGVSQTPSNKVTEKGKYVELRCDPISGHTALYWYRQSLGQGPEFLIYFQGTGAADDSGLPNDRFFAVRPEGSVSTLKIQRTERGDSAVYLCASSPGRRDSVLRVNYGYTFGSGTRLTVV.

This clone was found once. The chain recombines TRBV2 with TRBJ2-3, with TRBD2 identical over 12 bases. The CDR3 contains 15 residues. Germline V gene sequence: CDR1 SNHLY, CDR2 FYNNEI. Losses at the gene ends were 6 bases for V and 6 bases for J; bases not matched to a gene: 7. The CDR3 loop is CASRVTSGGLDTQYF. CDR3 sequence (DNA): TGTGCCAGCAGAGTTACTAGCGGGGGGTTGGATACGCAGTATTTT.

This chain connects TRBV2 to TRBJ1-1; possibly TRBD1 for D (6 bases). CDR3 length: 14 amino acids. The germline V gene encodes CDR1 SNHLY and CDR2 FYNNEI. V was shortened by 8 bases and J by 4 bases, with 17 bases between the two germline ends. The DNA for the CDR3 is TGTGCCAGCCATCAGGGGCACCGTAGCACTGAAGCTTTCTTT. Protein: CASHQGHRSTEAFF.

The rearrangement joins TRBV5-5 to TRBJ2-1; no reliable D call. This CDR3 contains 15 residues. Germline V lookup: CDR1 SGHKS, CDR2 YYEKEE (reference sequence). The V gene lost 0 bases and the J gene lost 5 bases, with 12 bases spanning the gap. CDR3 sequence reads: CASSLAIAKNNEQFF. CDR3 coding DNA: TGTGCCAGCAGCTTGGCGATTGCTAAGAACAATGAGCAGTTCTTC.

The rearrangement joins TRBV5-1 to TRBJ1-1; 11 bases are shared with TRBD1. Germline assignment: CDR1 SGHRS and CDR2 YFSETQ. The V and J ends lost 0 bases and 8 bases, in that order; junction bases with no gene match: 9. This CDR3 comprises 16 residues. The CDR3 is CASSLDPRDRGNEAFF. DNA for the CDR3: TGCGCCAGCAGCTTGGATCCACGGGACAGGGGGAACGAAGCTTTCTTT.

The CDR3 nucleotides read TGTGCCAGCAGTTTTGAGTTTACAGATACGCAGTATTTT. Protein product: CASSFEFTDTQYF. The chain is built from TRBV12-3 or TRBV12-4 and TRBJ2-3; no clear D gene. The CDR3 has 13 amino acids. Trimming took off 3 bases at V and 3 bases at J, with 7 bases between the two ends.

About this clone itself: One end of the junction fails to match germline, which may point to a read error. The CDR3 spells CASSIQRGRVF. The DNA for the CDR3 is TGTGCCAGCAGTATCCAGCGGGGCCGTGTCTTC. The rearrangement links TRBV12-3 or TRBV12-4 to TRBJ2-1; 7 nucleotides match TRBD2. This CDR3 is 11 amino acids long.

The chain is built from TRBV29-1 and TRBJ1-2, with D unresolved. This CDR3 has 10 residues. Germline V lookup: CDR1 SQVTM, CDR2 ANQGSEA. The CDR3 reads CSCRFYGYTF. The CDR3 bases are TGCTCTTGCAGGTTCTATGGCTACACCTTC.

This sequence joins TRBV7-3 and TRBJ2-2; tentatively, D is TRBD1 (6 bases). V lost 4 bases, J lost 4 bases, and 10 bases lay in between. The CDR3 covers 14 residues. CDR1 and CDR2 from the germline V gene are SGHTA and FQGTGA. The CDR3 DNA follows: TGTGCCAGCAGCTCTAAAGGGGGCACCGGGGAGCTGTTTTTT. Its translation is CASSSKGGTGELFF.

This chain links TRBV10-2 with TRBJ2-7; no reliable D call. This CDR3 comprises 12 residues. The germline gives CDR1 WSHSY, CDR2 SAAADI. V was cut by 8 bases and J by 2 bases, with 10 bases left in between. For the CDR3, the DNA is TGCGCCAGCGCAACGAGAACCTACGAGCAGTACTTC. Protein: CASATRTYEQYF.

The genes are TRBV5-1 and TRBJ2-2; TRBD2 aligns across 8 bases. Losses at the gene ends were 0 bases for V and 5 bases for J; bases not matched to a gene: 18. CDR1 SGHRS and CDR2 YFSETQ come from the germline V gene. This CDR3 is built from 20 residues. The CDR3, as DNA: TGCGCCAGCAGCTTGGGGGGGACCATAGCGGGGCCCCCTGGAACCGGGGAGCTGTTTTTT. This gives the protein CASSLGGTIAGPPGTGELFF.

The V call is TRBV6-2 or TRBV6-3, the J call TRBJ2-3, with 8 bases fitting TRBD2. Germline CDR1 MNHEY, CDR2 SVGEGT. V shed 0 bases, J shed 3 bases, and the junction held 5 bases outside the gene matches. This CDR3 is 16 amino acids long. CDR3 in amino acids: CASSYSGGALTDTQYF. The CDR3 coding sequence is TGTGCCAGCAGTTACTCCGGGGGGGCGTTAACAGATACGCAGTATTTT.

The CDR3 sequence is CASSSGEGGRSEAFF. For the CDR3, the DNA is TGTGCCAGCAGCTCTGGGGAGGGGGGAAGGTCTGAAGCTTTCTTT. The chain is built from TRBV11-2 and TRBJ1-1; the D gene is possibly TRBD1 (6 bases). Deletions cut 4 bases from V and 6 bases from J, with 18 bases between. The CDR3 extends over 15 amino acids. CDR1 and CDR2 (germline): SGHAT, FQNNGV.

The sample holds one count of this clone. The V call is TRBV9, the J call TRBJ1-3, with no clear D. Deletions cut 4 bases from V and 0 bases from J, with 8 bases between. The CDR3 has 14 amino acids. Germline V gives CDR1 SGDLS, CDR2 YYNGEE. CDR3: CASSLTSSGNTIYF. CDR3 bases: TGTGCCAGCAGCCTCACCAGCTCTGGAAACACCATATATTTT.

The rearrangement joins TRBV6-6 to TRBJ2-7; TRBD1 aligns across 7 bases. The CDR3 totals 14 residues. CDR1 and CDR2 (germline): MNHNY, SVGAGI (reference sequence). The V gene end was trimmed by 5 bases and the J gene end by 2 bases; junction bases not matched to a gene: 6. CDR3 sequence: CASSPRQGTYEQYF. The CDR3 nucleotides read TGTGCCAGCAGTCCCCGACAGGGTACCTACGAGCAGTACTTC.

A single count supports this clone. The chain links TRBV6-5 to TRBJ1-6, with 7 bases that match TRBD1. The CDR3 sequence is 14 residues long. The junction had 9 bases not matched to a gene; V was cut back by 7 bases and J by 9 bases. Germline-derived CDR1 and CDR2 are MNHEY and SVGAGI. CDR3 amino acids: CASNSGQTFSPLHF. For the CDR3, the DNA is TGTGCCAGCAATTCGGGACAGACTTTTTCACCCCTCCACTTT.

J is TRBJ2-3 and V is TRBV5-1; 15 bases are shared with TRBD2. CDR3 length: 16 residues. Germline V lookup: CDR1 SGHRS, CDR2 YFSETQ. V shed 4 bases and J 3 bases; nucleotides not matched to a gene: 3. The CDR3 DNA is TGCGCCAGCAGCACCGGACTAGCGGGGGGGACAGATACGCAGTATTTT. This sequence encodes CASSTGLAGGTDTQYF.

The genes are TRBV19 and TRBJ1-1; D gene unclear. V was pared by 5 bases and J by 0 bases, with 7 bases between. The CDR3 spans 13 residues. Germline values: CDR1 LNHDA, CDR2 SQIVND (reference sequence). The CDR3 here is CASSHTLNTEAFF. CDR3 nucleotides: TGTGCCAGTAGTCATACACTGAACACTGAAGCTTTCTTT. The full variable domain, in which reference TRBV19 and TRBJ1-1 provide the parts outside the CDR3, is DGGITQSPKYLFRKEGQNVTLSCEQNLNHDAMYWYRQDPGQGLRLIYYSQIVNDFQKGDIAEGYSVSREKKESFPLTVTSAQKNPTAFYLCASSHTLNTEAFFGQGTRLTVV.

This clone was picked up a small number of times. V and J are TRBV4-1 and TRBJ1-2; no reliable D call. This CDR3 has 16 amino acids. CDR1 is MGHRA and CDR2 is YSYEKL in the germline V gene. V was cut by 4 bases and J by 5 bases, with 20 bases left in between. The CDR3 bases are TGCGCCAGCAGCCCTGAGGCGGGTATCGCGTTTTATGGCTACACCTTC. Translating gives CASSPEAGIAFYGYTF.

The chain couples TRBV19 to TRBJ1-6; D ambiguous. The V and J ends lost 3 bases and 6 bases respectively, with 3 bases between them. Germline lookup yields CDR1 LNHDA and CDR2 SQIVND (reference sequence). The CDR3 totals 12 residues. The CDR3 coding sequence is TGTGCCAGTAGTATGAGTAATTCACCCCTCCACTTT. Protein sequence: CASSMSNSPLHF.